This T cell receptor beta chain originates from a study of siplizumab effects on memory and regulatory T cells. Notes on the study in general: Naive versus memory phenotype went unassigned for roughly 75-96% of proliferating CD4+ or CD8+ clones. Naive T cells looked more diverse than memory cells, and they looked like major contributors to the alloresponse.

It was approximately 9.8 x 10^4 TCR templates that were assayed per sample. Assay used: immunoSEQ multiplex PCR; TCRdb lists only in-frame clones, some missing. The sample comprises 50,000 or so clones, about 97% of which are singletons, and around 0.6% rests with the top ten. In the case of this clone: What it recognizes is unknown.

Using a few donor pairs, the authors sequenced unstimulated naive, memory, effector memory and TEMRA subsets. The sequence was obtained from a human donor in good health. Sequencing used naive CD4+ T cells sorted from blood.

Here the CDR3 DNA reads TGCGCCAGCAGCCAAGCGAAACTAGCGGGAGCGAACAATGAGCAGTTCTTC. It codes for CASSQAKLAGANNEQFF. V and J are TRBV4-1 and TRBJ2-1; TRBD2 agrees at 11 bases. Germline V gene data show CDR1 as MGHRA and CDR2 as YSYEKL. This CDR3 region has 17 residues. Trimming cost V 1 base and J 5 bases; bases outside gene matches: 7.